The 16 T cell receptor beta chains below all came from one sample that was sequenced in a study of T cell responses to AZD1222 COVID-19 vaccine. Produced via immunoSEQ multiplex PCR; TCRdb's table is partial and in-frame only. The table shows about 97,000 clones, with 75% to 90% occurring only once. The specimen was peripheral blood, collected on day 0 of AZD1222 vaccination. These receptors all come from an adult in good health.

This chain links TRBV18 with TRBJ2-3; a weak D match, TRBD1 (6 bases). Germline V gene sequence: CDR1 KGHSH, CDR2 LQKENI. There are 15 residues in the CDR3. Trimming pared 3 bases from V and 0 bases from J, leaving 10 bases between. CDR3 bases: TGTGCCAGCTCACCGAGGACAGTTAGCACAGATACGCAGTATTTT. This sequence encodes CASSPRTVSTDTQYF.

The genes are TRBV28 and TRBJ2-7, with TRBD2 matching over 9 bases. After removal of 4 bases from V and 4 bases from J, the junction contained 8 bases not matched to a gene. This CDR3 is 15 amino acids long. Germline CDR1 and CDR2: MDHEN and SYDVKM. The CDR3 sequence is CASSSSSGLAYEQYF. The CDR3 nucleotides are TGTGCCAGCAGTTCCAGCTCCGGACTAGCGTACGAGCAGTACTTC. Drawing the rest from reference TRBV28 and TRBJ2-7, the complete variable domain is DVKVTQSSRYLVKRTGEKVFLECVQDMDHENMFWYRQDPGLGLRLIYFSYDVKMKEKGDIPEGYSVSREKKERFSLILESASTNQTSMYLCASSSSSGLAYEQYFGPGTRLTVT.

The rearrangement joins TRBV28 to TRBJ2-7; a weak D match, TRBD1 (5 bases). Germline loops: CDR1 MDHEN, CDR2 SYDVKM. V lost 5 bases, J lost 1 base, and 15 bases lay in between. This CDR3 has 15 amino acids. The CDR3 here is CASSPQGSSSYEQYF. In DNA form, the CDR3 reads TGTGCCAGCAGTCCTCAGGGTTCCTCTTCCTACGAGCAGTACTTC.

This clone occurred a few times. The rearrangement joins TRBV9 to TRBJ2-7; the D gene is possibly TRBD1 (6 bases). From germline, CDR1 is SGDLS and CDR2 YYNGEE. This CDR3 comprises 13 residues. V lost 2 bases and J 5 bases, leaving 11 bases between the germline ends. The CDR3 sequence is CASSVEQGNEQYF. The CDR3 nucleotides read TGTGCCAGCAGCGTGGAACAGGGAAACGAGCAGTACTTC.

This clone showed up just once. The chain's CDR3 is CASSPLKVAGGDEQYF. CDR3 nucleotide sequence: TGTGCCAGCAGCCCGCTGAAGGTAGCGGGAGGAGACGAGCAGTACTTC. The chain links TRBV7-9 to TRBJ2-7; 10 bases are shared with TRBD2. Germline CDR1 reads SEHNR; CDR2 reads FQNEAQ (reference sequence). This CDR3 is built from 16 residues. The V and J ends lost 5 bases and 5 bases, in that order; junction bases with no gene match: 12.

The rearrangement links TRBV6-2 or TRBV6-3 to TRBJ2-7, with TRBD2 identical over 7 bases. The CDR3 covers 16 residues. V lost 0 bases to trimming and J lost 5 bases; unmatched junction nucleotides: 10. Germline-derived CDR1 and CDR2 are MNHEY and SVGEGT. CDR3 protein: CASSYSTFTSENEQYF. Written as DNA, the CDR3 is TGTGCCAGCAGTTACTCGACTTTCACTAGCGAGAACGAGCAGTACTTC.

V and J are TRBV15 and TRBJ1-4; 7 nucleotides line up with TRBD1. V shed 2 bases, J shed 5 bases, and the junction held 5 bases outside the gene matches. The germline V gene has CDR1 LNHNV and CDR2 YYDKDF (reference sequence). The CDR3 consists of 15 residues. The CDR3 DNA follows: TGTGCCACCAGCAGATCCGGGACAGCAAATGAAAAACTGTTTTTT. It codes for CATSRSGTANEKLFF.

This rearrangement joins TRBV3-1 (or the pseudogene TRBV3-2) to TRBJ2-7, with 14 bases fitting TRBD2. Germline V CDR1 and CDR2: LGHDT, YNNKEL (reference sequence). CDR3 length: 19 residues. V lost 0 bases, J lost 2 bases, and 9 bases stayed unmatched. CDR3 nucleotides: TGTGCCAGCAGCCAAGATGTACCGGGACTAGCGGGAGATACCTACGAGCAGTACTTC. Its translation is CASSQDVPGLAGDTYEQYF.

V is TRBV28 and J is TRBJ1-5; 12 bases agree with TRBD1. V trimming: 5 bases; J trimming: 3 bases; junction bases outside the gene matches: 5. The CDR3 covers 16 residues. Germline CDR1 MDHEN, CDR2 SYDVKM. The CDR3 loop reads CASSLRDRGPNQPQHF. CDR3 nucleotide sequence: TGTGCCAGCAGTCTAAGGGACAGGGGGCCCAATCAGCCCCAGCATTTT.

The CDR3 spells CASRPISSYNSPLHF. CDR3 bases: TGTGCCAGCAGGCCAATAAGCTCCTATAATTCACCCCTCCACTTT. This rearrangement joins TRBV2 to TRBJ1-6; D not certain. The length of the CDR3 is 15 residues. Germline V gene sequence: CDR1 SNHLY, CDR2 FYNNEI. V was cut by 6 bases and J by 0 bases, with 9 bases left in between.

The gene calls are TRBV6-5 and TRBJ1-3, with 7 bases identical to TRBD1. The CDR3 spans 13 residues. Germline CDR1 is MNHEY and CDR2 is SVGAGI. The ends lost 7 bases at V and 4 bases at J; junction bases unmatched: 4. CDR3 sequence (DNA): TGTGCCAGCATACTGACAGGGGGAAACACCATATATTTT. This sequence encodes CASILTGGNTIYF.

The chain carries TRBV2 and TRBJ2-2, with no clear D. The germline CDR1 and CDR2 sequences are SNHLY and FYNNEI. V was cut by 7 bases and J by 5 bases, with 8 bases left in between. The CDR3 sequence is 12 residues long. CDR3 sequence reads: CASTPWTGELFF. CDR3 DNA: TGTGCCAGCACCCCTTGGACCGGGGAGCTGTTTTTT.

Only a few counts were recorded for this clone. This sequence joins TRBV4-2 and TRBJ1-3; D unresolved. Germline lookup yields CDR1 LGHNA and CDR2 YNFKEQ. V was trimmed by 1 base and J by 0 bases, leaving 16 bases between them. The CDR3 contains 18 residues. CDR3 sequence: CASSQVSEQPFSGNTIYF. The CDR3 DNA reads TGTGCCAGCAGCCAAGTTTCCGAACAGCCTTTCTCTGGAAACACCATATATTTT.

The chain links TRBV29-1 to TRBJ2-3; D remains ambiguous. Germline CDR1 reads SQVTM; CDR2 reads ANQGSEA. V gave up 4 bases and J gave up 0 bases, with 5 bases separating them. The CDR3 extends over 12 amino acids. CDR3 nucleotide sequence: TGCAGCGTTGTTATTAGCACAGATACGCAGTATTTT. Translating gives CSVVISTDTQYF.

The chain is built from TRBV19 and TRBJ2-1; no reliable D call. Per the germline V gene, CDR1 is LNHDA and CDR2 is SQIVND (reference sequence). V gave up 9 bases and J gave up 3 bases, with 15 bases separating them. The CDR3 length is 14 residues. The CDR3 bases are TGTGCCAGCCGGTATGGGCCTCTCTACAATGAGCAGTTCTTC. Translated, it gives CASRYGPLYNEQFF.

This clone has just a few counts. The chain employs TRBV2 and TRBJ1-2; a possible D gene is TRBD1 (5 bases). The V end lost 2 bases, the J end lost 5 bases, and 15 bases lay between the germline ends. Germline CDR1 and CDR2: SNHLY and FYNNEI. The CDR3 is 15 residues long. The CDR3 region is CASSESRGYGYGYTF. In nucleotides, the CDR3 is TGTGCCAGCAGTGAATCTAGGGGCTATGGGTATGGCTACACCTTC.